These 27 T cell receptor beta chains share one sample of origin, sequenced in a study of shared clonotypes between healthy human individuals. Profiled with immunoSEQ multiplex PCR; TCRdb holds only in-frame clones, not every one. This table has approximately 1,500,000 clones, approximately 98% appearing once. The specimen sequenced was naive CD4+ T cells sorted from blood. The sample's subset: CD45RA+ positively selected. The origin of the receptors is a young man in good health.

The chain couples TRBV18 to TRBJ2-2; TRBD2 matches at 8 bases. The length of the CDR3 is 19 residues. The V segment lost 0 bases and the J segment 0 bases; nucleotides outside the gene matches: 9. CDR1 KGHSH and CDR2 LQKENI come from the germline V gene. The CDR3 spells CASSPPSLAGWSNTGELFF. The CDR3 coding sequence is TGTGCCAGCTCACCACCGTCTCTAGCGGGTTGGTCGAACACCGGGGAGCTGTTTTTT.

The genes are TRBV7-2 and TRBJ2-5; D might be TRBD2 (7 bases). This CDR3 is built from 17 residues. V was trimmed by 0 bases and J by 0 bases, leaving 14 bases between them. Germline V gene sequence: CDR1 SGHTA, CDR2 FQGNSA. CDR3: CASSLAARGPYQETQYF. CDR3 in DNA: TGTGCCAGCAGCTTAGCCGCGCGGGGGCCCTACCAAGAGACCCAGTACTTC.

V usage is TRBV30 and J usage is TRBJ1-3; D unclear. The CDR3 is 12 residues long. Germline V CDR1 and CDR2: GTSNPN, SVGIG (reference sequence). The CDR3 reads CAYGLNGNTIYF. The CDR3 DNA sequence: TGTGCATATGGACTTAATGGAAACACCATATATTTT.

This chain joins TRBV27 and TRBJ2-3, with 8 bases matching TRBD2. The CDR3 is 15 residues long. The germline V gene encodes CDR1 MNHEY and CDR2 SMNVEV (reference sequence). After removal of 6 bases from V and 2 bases from J, the junction contained 7 bases not matched to a gene. For the CDR3, the DNA is TGTGCCAGCAGAACAGCGGGAGCCCTCACAGATACGCAGTATTTT. Translating gives CASRTAGALTDTQYF.

This clone was detected once. The V call is TRBV28, the J call TRBJ2-3, with no clear D. The CDR3 is made up of 16 amino acids. The V end lost 5 bases, the J end lost 2 bases, and 17 bases lay between the germline ends. CDR1 and CDR2 (germline): MDHEN, SYDVKM. The CDR3 is CASSPDFVTITDTQYF. The CDR3 nucleotides read TGTGCCAGCAGTCCCGATTTTGTGACAATCACAGATACGCAGTATTTT.

This chain joins TRBV7-2 and TRBJ2-1, with 8 bases that match TRBD2. CDR3 length: 16 amino acids. The V and J ends lost 0 bases and 6 bases, in that order; junction bases with no gene match: 7. Looked up from germline, CDR1 is SGHTA and CDR2 is FQGNSA. The CDR3 DNA reads as TGTGCCAGCAGCTTAGCTGGGTCGGGAGGGGTCAATGAGCAGTTCTTC. Its protein product is CASSLAGSGGVNEQFF.

This chain connects TRBV11-2 to TRBJ2-5; TRBD1 is a possible D gene (6 bases). Germline V CDR1 and CDR2: SGHAT, FQNNGV. Trimming cost V 1 base and J 4 bases, with 10 bases left between them. The CDR3 contains 14 residues. In DNA, the CDR3 is TGTGCCAGCAGCTTAGGAACAGGGAGAGAGACCCAGTACTTC. It encodes CASSLGTGRETQYF.

CDR3 nucleotides: TGTGCCAGCTCACCATCACCGGGACTAGCGAGTTCCGTACGAGATACGCAGTATTTT. Amino acids: CASSPSPGLASSVRDTQYF. The chain is built from TRBV18 and TRBJ2-3; 10 bases match TRBD2. The germline gives CDR1 KGHSH, CDR2 LQKENI. This CDR3 is 19 amino acids long. V shed 2 bases, J shed 5 bases, and the junction held 16 bases outside the gene matches.

The chain recombines TRBV5-4 with TRBJ2-1; D might be TRBD1 (6 bases). The V end lost 0 bases, the J end lost 3 bases, and 13 bases lay between the germline ends. Germline V gives CDR1 SGHNT, CDR2 YYREEE (reference sequence). This CDR3 has 16 residues. The CDR3 bases are TGTGCCAGCAGCTTGGCACGTCAGGGGCTCTACAATGAGCAGTTCTTC. It codes for CASSLARQGLYNEQFF.

The chain employs TRBV18 and TRBJ2-3, with TRBD1 identical over 7 bases. The CDR3 sequence is 14 residues long. With 7 bases clipped from V and 2 bases from J, the junction kept 6 bases outside the gene matches. Germline V gene data show CDR1 as KGHSH and CDR2 as LQKENI. The CDR3 sequence is CASFRDRLTDTQYF. The CDR3 region has the DNA TGTGCCAGCTTCCGGGACAGACTCACAGATACGCAGTATTTT.

The chain uses TRBV28 and TRBJ1-1, with D possibly matching TRBD1 (6 bases). V dropped 5 bases and J dropped 4 bases, with 17 bases sitting between them. CDR1 and CDR2 (germline): MDHEN, SYDVKM. The CDR3 runs to 15 residues. The CDR3 here is CASSTQQGWVTEAFF. Here the CDR3 DNA reads TGTGCCAGCAGTACCCAACAGGGCTGGGTCACTGAAGCTTTCTTT. Full variable domain (remainder filled in from reference TRBV28 and TRBJ1-1): DVKVTQSSRYLVKRTGEKVFLECVQDMDHENMFWYRQDPGLGLRLIYFSYDVKMKEKGDIPEGYSVSREKKERFSLILESASTNQTSMYLCASSTQQGWVTEAFFGQGTRLTVV.

J is TRBJ2-2 and V is TRBV4-3, with 10 nucleotides matching TRBD1. CDR1 is LGHNA, CDR2 YSLEER, per germline. The CDR3 covers 17 residues. V lost 3 bases to trimming and J lost 4 bases; unmatched junction nucleotides: 8. The CDR3 loop reads CASSHLRTGGGTGELFF. The CDR3 nucleotides are TGCGCCAGCAGCCACCTGCGGACAGGGGGGGGCACCGGGGAGCTGTTTTTT.

The rearrangement joins TRBV5-6 to TRBJ2-7, with TRBD2 as a possible D gene (6 bases). V shed 3 bases and J shed 5 bases, with 12 bases lying between them. This CDR3 is 13 amino acids long. Per germline, CDR1 SGHDT and CDR2 YYEEEE. This CDR3 is CASSSRGRNEQYF. The CDR3 region has the DNA TGTGCCAGCAGCTCCCGAGGGAGGAACGAGCAGTACTTC. Looking up the rest from reference TRBV5-6 and TRBJ2-7 gives the full variable domain: DAGVTQSPTHLIKTRGQQVTLRCSPKSGHDTVSWYQQALGQGPQFIFQYYEEEERQRGNFPDRFSGHQFPNYSSELNVNALLLGDSALYLCASSSRGRNEQYFGPGTRLTVT.

The chain joins TRBV7-9 to TRBJ2-1; no clear D. CDR3 length: 14 residues. V was pared by 5 bases and J by 5 bases, with 13 bases between. CDR1 and CDR2 from the germline V gene are SEHNR and FQNEAQ (reference sequence). In nucleotides, the CDR3 is TGTGCCAGCAGCCCCCGACGATTGGACAATGAGCAGTTCTTC. Its protein product is CASSPRRLDNEQFF.

In DNA, the CDR3 is TGTGCCAGCAGAGGGCCCCCAGGAGGCCCCGGGGCCACTGAAGCTTTCTTT. Protein sequence: CASRGPPGGPGATEAFF. The rearrangement joins TRBV2 to TRBJ1-1; the D gene is possibly TRBD1 (5 bases). The V and J ends lost 6 bases and 4 bases respectively, with 24 bases between them. The length of the CDR3 is 17 residues. Germline-derived CDR1 and CDR2 are SNHLY and FYNNEI.

With respect to this clone: The identical CDR3 is also encoded by other nucleotide sequences in the sample. The chain uses TRBV9 and TRBJ2-1; D gene ambiguous. V was clipped by 0 bases and J by 2 bases, with 3 bases between them. Germline values: CDR1 SGDLS, CDR2 YYNGEE. This CDR3 is 13 amino acids long. CDR3 bases: TGTGCCAGCAGCGTAGCTACCTACAATGAGCAGTTCTTC. Its translation is CASSVATYNEQFF. Variable domain in full (rest from reference TRBV9 and TRBJ2-1): DSGVTQTPKHLITATGQRVTLRCSPRSGDLSVYWYQQSLDQGLQFLIQYYNGEERAKGNILERFSAQQFPDLHSELNLSSLELGDSALYFCASSVATYNEQFFGPGTRLTVL.

A remark on this clone: Other DNA sequences from this sample encode an identical CDR3 as well. This chain uses TRBV28 with TRBJ2-3, with D unresolved. With 2 bases removed from V and 9 bases from J, the gap between germline ends came to 9 bases. Germline assignment: CDR1 MDHEN and CDR2 SYDVKM. This CDR3 is 12 amino acids long. As DNA, the CDR3 is TGTGCCAGCAGTTTAACCGAGGACACGCAGTATTTT. Translation gives CASSLTEDTQYF.

The V call is TRBV9, the J call TRBJ2-3; D is unresolved. CDR1 and CDR2 (germline): SGDLS, YYNGEE. V was shortened by 0 bases and J by 4 bases, with 6 bases between the two germline ends. CDR3 size: 13 residues. The CDR3 sequence: CASSVELPDTQYF. CDR3 coding DNA: TGTGCCAGCAGCGTAGAGCTCCCAGATACGCAGTATTTT.

The genes are TRBV11-3 and TRBJ2-7, with 7 bases lining up with TRBD1. This CDR3 contains 14 residues. The J segment lost 5 bases and the V segment lost 4 bases, leaving 8 bases of the junction unmatched. The germline CDR1 and CDR2 sequences are SGHNT and YENEEA. The CDR3, as DNA: TGTGCCAGCAGCTCGCAACAGGGGTTTGACGAGCAGTACTTC. Translated: CASSSQQGFDEQYF.

This clone was recorded only once. This sequence joins TRBV1 and TRBJ2-7; the DNA was not used to check the table's D call, TRBD2. TRBV1 is noted as a pseudogene. The CDR3 has 14 residues. CDR3 protein: CTSSQGGSSYEQYF. The CDR3 nucleotides are TGCACCAGCAGCCAAGGCGGGAGCTCCTACGAGCAGTACTTC.

The chain joins TRBV5-4 to TRBJ2-7; 14 nucleotides align to TRBD2. Germline values: CDR1 SGHNT, CDR2 YYREEE (reference sequence). Germline trimming cut 4 bases from V and 5 bases from J; bases unmatched to any gene: 8. This CDR3 spans 16 amino acids. The CDR3 reads CASSPRLAGGPHEQYF. The CDR3 region has the DNA TGTGCCAGCAGCCCGCGACTAGCGGGAGGGCCCCACGAGCAGTACTTC.

The genes are TRBV7-9 and TRBJ2-1, with TRBD2 identical over 10 bases. The CDR3 extends over 15 amino acids. The ends lost 5 bases at V and 3 bases at J; junction bases unmatched: 4. Per germline, CDR1 SEHNR and CDR2 FQNEAQ (reference sequence). The CDR3 nucleotides read TGTGCCAGCAGCCCACTAGCGGGAAGCTACAATGAGCAGTTCTTC. Translation: CASSPLAGSYNEQFF.

The chain recombines TRBV23-1 with TRBJ2-7, with D hard to call. Being an ORF, TRBV23-1 has a function that is uncertain. The CDR3 runs 19 residues. Between the trimmed V and J ends, which lost 2 bases and 4 bases, there was a span of 27 bases. CDR3 in DNA: TGCGCCAGCAGTCAACCCAATAGAGCTGGCACCTCCGTGCCGTACGAGCAGTACTTC. It yields the protein CASSQPNRAGTSVPYEQYF.

The DNA for the CDR3 is TGTGCCAGCTCACCACGGACAGATCAGCCCCAGCATTTT. Its protein product is CASSPRTDQPQHF. The J gene is TRBJ1-5, the V gene TRBV18; tentatively, D is TRBD1 (6 bases). The CDR3 covers 13 residues. Germline-derived CDR1 and CDR2 are KGHSH and LQKENI. V was clipped by 1 base and J by 5 bases, with 6 bases between them.

This clone was picked up one time. The chain links TRBV10-3 to TRBJ2-1; perhaps TRBD2 as D (5 bases). This CDR3 contains 15 residues. Germline CDR1 ENHRY, CDR2 SYGVKD. Trimming stripped 2 bases from V and 4 bases from J, with 12 bases between. CDR3 loop: CAISERELQYNEQFF. The CDR3 DNA is TGTGCCATCAGTGAGCGGGAACTTCAATACAATGAGCAGTTCTTC.

This sequence joins TRBV28 and TRBJ1-5, with D unclear. V was pared by 7 bases and J by 0 bases, with 10 bases between. The CDR3 is 14 residues long. From germline, CDR1 is MDHEN and CDR2 SYDVKM. CDR3 in DNA: TGTGCCAGCACGTCGGTGGATAGCAATCAGCCCCAGCATTTT. It specifies CASTSVDSNQPQHF.

The chain links TRBV5-1 to TRBJ1-2; D perhaps matches TRBD1 (5 bases). Germline loops: CDR1 SGHRS, CDR2 YFSETQ. The length of the CDR3 is 16 residues. The V and J ends lost 0 bases and 4 bases respectively, with 16 bases between them. The CDR3 DNA reads TGCGCCAGCAGCTTGGACTTAAGGGGTGTGGGCTATGGCTACACCTTC. Translation: CASSLDLRGVGYGYTF.